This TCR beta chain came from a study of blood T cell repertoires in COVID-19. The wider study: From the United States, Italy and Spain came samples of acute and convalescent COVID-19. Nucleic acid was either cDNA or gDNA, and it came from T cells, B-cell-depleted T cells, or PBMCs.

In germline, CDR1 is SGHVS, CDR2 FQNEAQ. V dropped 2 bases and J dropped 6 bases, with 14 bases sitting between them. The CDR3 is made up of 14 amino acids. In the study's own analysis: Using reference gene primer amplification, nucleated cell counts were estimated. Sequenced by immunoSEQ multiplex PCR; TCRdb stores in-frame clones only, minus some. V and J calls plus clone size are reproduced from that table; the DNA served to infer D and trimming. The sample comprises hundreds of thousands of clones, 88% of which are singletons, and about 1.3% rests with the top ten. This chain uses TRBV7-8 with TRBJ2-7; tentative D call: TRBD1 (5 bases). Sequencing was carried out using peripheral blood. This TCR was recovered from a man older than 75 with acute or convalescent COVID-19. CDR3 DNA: TGTGCCAGCAGCTTAAGGCAGGGCTACTTCGAGCAGTACTTC. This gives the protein CASSLRQGYFEQYF.